This is a list of T cell receptor beta chains from one sample in a study of T cell responses to AZD1222 COVID-19 vaccine. Assay used: immunoSEQ multiplex PCR; TCRdb lists only in-frame clones, some missing. The data contain around 85,000 clones, roughly 85% of them singletons. The source was peripheral blood, collected on day 0 of AZD1222 vaccination. Source of these receptors: an adult in good health. CDR3s include the opening cysteine and the closing phenylalanine or tryptophan. Each record gives: J gene, D gene, clone size, V gene, CDR3 protein, CDR3 DNA. The D gene is left open where the match is weak. Clone size, where shown, is once, few, many, or a class for clones that have expanded.

J: TRBJ2-1; D: .; size: .; V: TRBV10-3; CDR3: CAISEGRGEEQFF; DNA: TGTGCCATCAGTGAAGGTCGGGGAGAGGAGCAGTTCTTC
J: TRBJ1-5; D: .; size: once; V: TRBV19; CDR3: CASSILTETNQPQHF; DNA: TGTGCCAGTAGTATCTTGACAGAGACCAATCAGCCCCAGCATTTT
J: TRBJ1-3; D: .; size: few; V: TRBV4-2; CDR3: CASSLGRSSGNTIYF; DNA: TGTGCCAGCAGCCTAGGACGGAGCTCTGGAAACACCATATATTTT
J: TRBJ1-1; D: TRBD1; size: .; V: TRBV6-2/TRBV6-3; CDR3: CASSLTGIAEAFF; DNA: TGTGCCAGCAGTTTGACAGGGATCGCTGAAGCTTTCTTT
J: TRBJ2-3; D: .; size: .; V: TRBV2; CDR3: CASSIITDTQYF; DNA: TGTGCCAGCAGTATTATCACAGATACGCAGTATTTT
J: TRBJ2-6; D: .; size: .; V: TRBV4-2; CDR3: CASSQVGRVAYGANVLTF; DNA: TGTGCCAGCAGCCAAGTGGGCAGGGTAGCATACGGGGCCAACGTCCTGACTTTC
J: TRBJ2-2; D: TRBD2; size: few; V: TRBV15; CDR3: CATSGGLAGGYTGELFF; DNA: TGTGCCACCAGCGGGGGACTAGCGGGAGGGTACACCGGGGAGCTGTTTTTT
J: TRBJ1-1; D: .; size: .; V: TRBV11-3; CDR3: CASTPRGADNTEAFF; DNA: TGTGCCAGCACCCCCCGAGGGGCCGATAACACTGAAGCTTTCTTT
J: TRBJ1-4; D: TRBD1; size: .; V: TRBV4-3; CDR3: CASSLQGNRGEKLFF; DNA: TGCGCCAGCAGCCTACAGGGGAACCGGGGGGAAAAACTGTTTTTT
J: TRBJ1-6; D: .; size: .; V: TRBV9; CDR3: CASSVGIGGNSPLHF; DNA: TGTGCCAGCAGCGTAGGCATAGGGGGAAATTCACCCCTCCACTTT
J: TRBJ2-7; D: TRBD2; size: .; V: TRBV7-9; CDR3: CASSLGASGGIWYEQYF; DNA: TGTGCCAGCAGCTTAGGAGCGAGCGGGGGTATTTGGTACGAGCAGTACTTC
J: TRBJ2-3; D: TRBD2; size: few; V: TRBV7-2; CDR3: CASSGRTSGGAKQYF; DNA: TGTGCCAGCAGCGGAAGGACTAGCGGGGGGGCGAAGCAGTATTTT
J: TRBJ1-5; D: .; size: once; V: TRBV6-1; CDR3: CASSEVENLSNQPQHF; DNA: TGTGCCAGCAGTGAAGTCGAGAATCTTAGCAATCAGCCCCAGCATTTT
J: TRBJ1-3; D: .; size: .; V: TRBV5-6; CDR3: CASSYGVVFGNTIYF; DNA: TGTGCCAGCAGCTATGGCGTAGTGTTTGGAAACACCATATATTTT
J: TRBJ1-4; D: TRBD1; size: .; V: TRBV7-7; CDR3: CASSSGTGEEKLFF; DNA: TGTGCTAGCAGTTCCGGGACAGGGGAAGAAAAACTGTTTTTT
J: TRBJ2-7; D: .; size: once; V: TRBV3-1/TRBV3-2; CDR3: CASSQDRVANEQYF; DNA: TGTGCCAGCAGCCAAGATCGGGTAGCTAACGAGCAGTACTTC
J: TRBJ1-1; D: .; size: .; V: TRBV2; CDR3: CASREDAEAFF; DNA: TGTGCCAGCAGAGAAGACGCTGAAGCTTTCTTT
J: TRBJ1-4; D: TRBD1; size: .; V: TRBV7-9; CDR3: CASSRGGGDEKLFF; DNA: TGTGCCAGCAGCCGAGGGGGCGGAGATGAAAAACTGTTTTTT
J: TRBJ1-4; D: TRBD1; size: .; V: TRBV18; CDR3: CASRRDRHNEKLFF; DNA: TGTGCCAGCCGACGGGACAGGCATAATGAAAAACTGTTTTTT
J: TRBJ1-2; D: .; size: .; V: TRBV12-3/TRBV12-4; CDR3: CASRPGDYGYTF; DNA: TGTGCCAGCAGGCCCGGGGACTATGGCTACACCTTC
J: TRBJ2-2; D: .; size: .; V: TRBV12-3/TRBV12-4; CDR3: CASSRNDGGELFF; DNA: TGTGCCAGCAGCAGGAACGACGGCGGGGAGCTGTTTTTT
J: TRBJ2-5; D: .; size: .; V: TRBV3-1/TRBV3-2; CDR3: CASSRVHGTEAAQETQYF; DNA: TGTGCCAGCAGCCGAGTGCACGGGACGGAAGCCGCCCAAGAGACCCAGTACTTC
J: TRBJ1-2; D: .; size: .; V: TRBV19; CDR3: CASSPHRGGANYGYTF; DNA: TGTGCCAGTAGTCCCCACCGTGGCGGAGCTAACTATGGCTACACCTTC
J: TRBJ1-6; D: .; size: once; V: TRBV6-5; CDR3: CASKRESGSPLHF; DNA: TGTGCCAGCAAAAGGGAAAGTGGTTCACCCCTCCACTTT
J: TRBJ2-3; D: .; size: .; V: TRBV11-2; CDR3: CASSYTSGQLNTQYF; DNA: TGTGCCAGCAGCTACACCTCGGGACAACTTAATACGCAGTATTTT
J: TRBJ1-1; D: .; size: few; V: TRBV2; CDR3: CASSETLDPRAGEPEAFF; DNA: TGTGCCAGCAGTGAAACCCTTGATCCTCGAGCGGGAGAACCTGAAGCTTTCTTT
J: TRBJ1-5; D: .; size: few; V: TRBV24-1; CDR3: CATSDLLRVGNQPQHF; DNA: TGTGCCACCAGTGATTTGCTCAGGGTTGGCAATCAGCCCCAGCATTTT
J: TRBJ2-1; D: .; size: .; V: TRBV28; CDR3: CASSSGHNEQFF; DNA: TGTGCCAGCAGTTCAGGGCACAATGAGCAGTTCTTC
J: TRBJ2-1; D: TRBD2; size: .; V: TRBV19; CDR3: CASSPLGGGVVEQFF; DNA: TGTGCCAGTAGCCCTCTTGGCGGGGGAGTTGTTGAGCAGTTCTTC
J: TRBJ2-3; D: .; size: .; V: TRBV21-1; CDR3: CASSRPESGQGTDTQYF; DNA: TGTGCCAGCAGCAGGCCCGAATCGGGACAGGGCACAGATACGCAGTATTTT
J: TRBJ2-7; D: .; size: .; V: TRBV4-1; CDR3: CASSQGILYEQYF; DNA: TGCGCCAGCAGCCAGGGAATTCTCTACGAGCAGTACTTC
J: TRBJ2-1; D: TRBD2; size: .; V: TRBV11-3; CDR3: CASSLRAGDGGNEQFF; DNA: TGTGCCAGCAGCTTACGAGCGGGAGATGGCGGCAATGAGCAGTTCTTC
J: TRBJ1-2; D: .; size: .; V: TRBV19; CDR3: CASSIDRLNYGYTF; DNA: TGTGCCAGTAGTATTGACAGACTTAACTATGGCTACACCTTC
J: TRBJ1-1; D: .; size: .; V: TRBV11-3; CDR3: CASSQHRYTEAFF; DNA: TGTGCCAGCAGCCAGCACAGGTACACTGAAGCTTTCTTT
J: TRBJ1-5; D: .; size: .; V: TRBV5-8; CDR3: CASSLGTSNQPQHF; DNA: TGTGCCAGCAGCTTGGGGACCTCCAATCAGCCCCAGCATTTT
J: TRBJ1-2; D: .; size: .; V: TRBV10-3; CDR3: CAIGQTFYGYTF; DNA: TGTGCCATCGGACAGACTTTCTATGGCTACACCTTC
J: TRBJ1-1; D: TRBD1; size: .; V: TRBV7-8; CDR3: CASSRDRGPNTEAFF; DNA: TGTGCCAGCAGCCGGGACAGGGGACCGAACACTGAAGCTTTCTTT
J: TRBJ2-2; D: .; size: .; V: TRBV4-1; CDR3: CASSQYSGGELFF; DNA: TGCGCCAGCAGCCAATACTCCGGGGGGGAGCTGTTTTTT
J: TRBJ2-5; D: .; size: .; V: TRBV25-1; CDR3: CASSDRAEETQYF; DNA: TGTGCCAGCAGTGACAGGGCCGAAGAGACCCAGTACTTC
J: TRBJ1-4; D: TRBD1; size: .; V: TRBV2; CDR3: CASTPTQGANEKLFF; DNA: TGTGCCAGCACCCCCACTCAGGGGGCAAATGAAAAACTGTTTTTT
J: TRBJ2-2; D: TRBD2; size: .; V: TRBV7-9; CDR3: CASPKRENTGELFF; DNA: TGTGCCAGCCCCAAGCGGGAGAACACCGGGGAGCTGTTTTTT
J: TRBJ2-3; D: .; size: .; V: TRBV5-8; CDR3: CASSTGGSSSTDTQYF; DNA: TGTGCCAGCAGCACCGGCGGCTCTTCTAGCACAGATACGCAGTATTTT